This TCR beta chain is drawn from a study of spatial heterogeneity in lung cancer. CDR3 size: 12 residues. CDR1 DFQATT and CDR2 SNEGSKA come from the germline V gene (reference sequence). Trimming took off 5 bases at V and 6 bases at J, with 11 bases between the two ends. The time point was: sample taken at primary tumor resection. TCRdb reprocessed the 5' RACE reads via MiXCR and lists one record per CDR3 protein. Among approximately 40,000 distinct CDR3 sequences listed, roughly 15% were seen once. This sample comprised PBMCs, obtained at surgery. The genes are TRBV20-1 and TRBJ2-1; D remains ambiguous. The sequence was obtained from a male donor with early-stage non-small cell lung cancer. The CDR3 loop reads CSAERPTNEQFF. As DNA, the CDR3 is TGCAGTGCTGAACGACCCACCAATGAGCAGTTCTTC.